This T cell receptor (beta chain) was sequenced for a study of neurological immune-mediated disorders. Unsorted libraries were prepared from 2 million PBMCs that had been stored at -80 C. TCRdb re-called the 5' RACE reads through MiXCR, storing one row per CDR3 protein. Here the sample spans some 37,000 distinct CDR3 sequences, 12% to 15% being singletons. Germline loops: CDR1 SEHNR, CDR2 FQNEAQ (reference sequence). The CDR3 totals 14 residues. This clonotype was counted once. At one end, the junction sequence differs from germline, possibly due to a read error. The rearrangement links TRBV7-9 to TRBJ2-1; no clear D. This sequence originates from a woman aged 45 to 65 with HTLV-1-associated myelopathy (HAM/TSP). The sample taken for sequencing was PBMCs. CDR3 sequence (DNA): TGTGCCATCAGCTTAGAGGCCTCCTACAATGAGCAGTTCTTC. It codes for CAISLEASYNEQFF. The full variable domain, rest sourced from reference TRBV7-9 and TRBJ2-1, is DTGVSQNPRHKITKRGQNVTFRCDPISEHNRLYWYRQTLGQGPEFLTYFQNEAQLEKSRLLSDRFSAERPKGSFSTLEIQRTEQGDSAMYLCAISLEASYNEQFFGPGTRLTVL.